This passage covers 10 T cell receptor beta chains from one sample sequenced in a study of blood T cell repertoires in COVID-19. The method was immunoSEQ multiplex PCR; TCRdb's version includes in-frame clones alone and lacks a portion of them. The sample consists of 50,000 to 65,000 clones, just under 95% of them appearing once. The source material was peripheral blood. These receptors all stem from a human donor in a cohort sampled during active COVID-19.

For this clone: The junction shows a germline mismatch at one end, possibly a read error. V is TRBV18 and J is TRBJ2-7, with 8 bases fitting TRBD1. The CDR3 extends over 14 amino acids. The germline V gene has CDR1 KGHSH and CDR2 LQKENI. CDR3 in DNA: TGTGCCAGCTCCCTTGGACAGGGCTCCGACGAGCAGTACTTC. Encoded protein: CASSLGQGSDEQYF.

J is TRBJ2-5 and V is TRBV13; maybe TRBD2 (7 bases). The ends were cut back, 3 bases at V and 1 base at J, with 12 bases in the middle. This CDR3 has 15 residues. The germline V gene encodes CDR1 PRHDT and CDR2 FYEKMQ (reference sequence). The CDR3 loop reads CASSLGGRVQETQYF. CDR3 sequence (DNA): TGTGCCAGCAGCTTGGGGGGGCGGGTCCAAGAGACCCAGTACTTC.

The chain uses TRBV30 and TRBJ2-1; 13 nucleotides agree with TRBD2. J lost 8 bases, V lost 4 bases, and 5 bases had no gene match. From germline, CDR1 is GTSNPN and CDR2 SVGIG (reference sequence). CDR3 length equals 14 residues. The CDR3 DNA sequence: TGTGCCTGGACCCCGACTAGCGGGAGGTATGAGCAGTTCTTC. Protein sequence: CAWTPTSGRYEQFF.

V usage is TRBV4-3 and J usage is TRBJ2-3; a possible D gene is TRBD1 (6 bases). V was trimmed by 0 bases and J by 3 bases, leaving 10 bases between them. CDR3 size: 15 residues. Germline loops: CDR1 LGHNA, CDR2 YSLEER. This CDR3 reads CASSQDPQGTDTQYF. The DNA for the CDR3 is TGCGCCAGCAGCCAAGACCCCCAGGGGACAGATACGCAGTATTTT.

V is TRBV5-1 and J is TRBJ1-2; 11 bases are a match to TRBD1. J gave up 4 bases and V 4 bases, and 3 bases lay outside the gene matches. The CDR3 runs 14 residues. Germline-derived CDR1 and CDR2 are SGHRS and YFSETQ. CDR3 nucleotides: TGCGCCAGCAGCCCAGGACAGGGGGCCTATGGCTACACCTTC. It encodes CASSPGQGAYGYTF.

The CDR3 sequence: CASSYSAGQHYGYTF. The CDR3, as DNA: TGTGCCAGCAGTTACTCGGCGGGACAGCACTATGGCTACACCTTC. The V gene is TRBV6-5, the J gene TRBJ1-2; 7 bases agree with TRBD1. The CDR3 contains 15 residues. Germline values: CDR1 MNHEY, CDR2 SVGAGI. J lost 3 bases, V lost 0 bases, and 4 bases had no gene match.

This rearrangement joins TRBV19 to TRBJ2-1; 8 bases agree with TRBD2. The CDR3 has 19 residues. With 4 bases clipped from V and 0 bases from J, the junction kept 14 bases outside the gene matches. CDR1 is LNHDA, CDR2 SQIVND, per germline (reference sequence). CDR3 coding DNA: TGTGCCAGTAGTAGCCGAGGGAGCGGGGGTTTTAGCTCCTACAATGAGCAGTTCTTC. Its protein product is CASSSRGSGGFSSYNEQFF.

The CDR3 loop is CASSQLRDSGQYF. CDR3 nucleotide sequence: TGTGCCAGCAGCCAATTACGGGACAGTGGCCAGTACTTC. The chain uses TRBV3-1 (or the pseudogene TRBV3-2) and TRBJ2-7; TRBD1 matches at 7 bases. This CDR3 comprises 13 residues. Germline V gene data show CDR1 as LGHDT and CDR2 as YNNKEL (reference sequence). V was clipped by 2 bases and J by 10 bases; unmatched bases: 8.

This clone was found a few times. The V and J genes are TRBV4-1 and TRBJ2-7; TRBD1 aligns across 10 bases. V gave up 1 base and J gave up 3 bases; unmatched junction bases: 3. This CDR3 has 15 residues. Germline values: CDR1 MGHRA, CDR2 YSYEKL. CDR3: CASSQARTGGYEQYF. The CDR3 nucleotides read TGCGCCAGCAGCCAAGCACGGACAGGGGGCTACGAGCAGTACTTC.

J is TRBJ2-5 and V is TRBV5-1; tentative D call: TRBD1 (6 bases). Germline lookup yields CDR1 SGHRS and CDR2 YFSETQ. The CDR3 covers 15 residues. V was trimmed by 4 bases and J by 2 bases, leaving 15 bases between them. The CDR3: CASSHPGARQETQYF. The CDR3 DNA follows: TGCGCCAGCAGCCACCCAGGGGCCCGACAAGAGACCCAGTACTTC.